This T cell receptor (beta chain) was sequenced in a study of beta chain features in type 1 diabetes (dated by TCRdb to the late 2010s). In the study overall: Mean age, gender distribution, total cell number and subset yield were not different between patients and healthy donors. Naive and central memory subsets were obtained from all 30 or so donors, but regulatory and stem cell-like memory subsets were isolated from only 8 patients and roughly 8 healthy donors. A total of some 110 million sorted cells were examined across all samples, and the number of cells per subset was strongly correlated with RNA yield. The study compared the TCRB repertoires of sorted circulating CD4+ T cell subsets in recently diagnosed type 1 diabetes patients with those in matched healthy donors. Findings and caveats that apply to the study as a whole: Sequencing cDNA rather than genomic DNA could over-represent highly expressing activated cells, although activation and CD3 levels did not differ between groups. Because small numbers of individuals were included in the HLA sub-analyses, any influence of HLA type on TCRB rearrangement was left unresolved. Shorter templates might have been favored by PCR, but patient and control samples were amplified and corrected together, so both groups would have been affected equally by any skew. A moderate but significant shortening of TCRB CDR3 length was observed in type 1 diabetes patients in all four CD4+ subsets. Naive, central memory and regulatory TCRB repertoires appeared to be more alike among patients than among healthy donors. Patients with type 1 diabetes made fewer insertions and deleted more nucleotides at VDJ recombination sites, implying thymic rearrangement abnormalities.

As encoded in the germline V gene, CDR1 is SGHRS while CDR2 is YFSETQ. From the cysteine through the phenylalanine, the CDR3 covers 14 amino acids. The retained sequence is limited to the CDR3, 42 bases, with the frame set at the first base. A word on this clone: This clone's antigen is unknown. A junction end diverges from the germline sequence, so it may reflect a read error. The identical CDR3 is also encoded by other nucleotide sequences in the sample.

From each donor, a single peripheral blood sample of approximately 0.11 L on average was drawn into heparinised tubes. Naive, central memory, regulatory and stem cell-like memory CD4+ T cells were sorted on a BD FACSAria II using a panel including CD45RO, CCR7, CD25, CD127, CD95 and CD27. A purity above 98% was achieved for all sorted populations. PBMCs were separated immediately by Lymphoprep density gradient centrifugation and were stained directly, without being cultured. So that batch effects would be minimized, each experiment stained and sorted samples in pairs, pairing one healthy donor with one patient. The High Capacity cDNA Reverse Transcription Kit was used to reverse transcribe all of the isolated RNA, meaning that expressed TCRB transcripts were what got sequenced. Deep immunoSEQ sequencing was performed on naive, central memory and regulatory T cell samples, with an average of roughly 3.6 million total reads per sample. Sorted cells were lysed in RLT buffer and RNA was extracted with DNase-treated RNeasy Micro or Mini kits, depending on cell number. To prevent cross-contamination, every cell subset was processed on its own, while patient and healthy donor samples were processed together. The immunoSEQ multiplex PCR was used to amplify TCRB sequences from cDNA, yielding 87-bp fragments that span the CDR3 region. Sequencing of the amplicons was performed on the Illumina HiSeq platform. The original methods were these. Synthetic template baselines were used to correct PCR bias computationally, reads within Hamming distance 2 were collapsed together, and singletons that could not be merged were discarded. Reads were aligned against IMGT to assign V, D and J genes, CDR3 length and insertions or deletions at six rearrangement sites. Clonotype counts were normalized to sorted cell number within each subset before computing true diversity and Gini coefficients with the tcR R package. Repertoire sharing was quantified using the overlap coefficient calculated on TCRB nucleotide sequences. Out-of-frame TCRB sequences from naive cells were analyzed as a proxy for the pre-selection repertoire. Not all clones reach the TCRdb copy of this immuneACCESS table, which keeps in-frame sequences only. Checked studies attribute under half of the gap to unresolved V genes and leave the rest unexplained. V, J and clone size derive from that table, while D and trimming were established from the DNA sequence. This sample is represented by some 700,000 clones; over 10% of them were singletons. The top ten clonotypes cover approximately 0.022% of the sample.

Recombination connected TRBV5-1 to TRBJ1-1, and 8 bases in between align with TRBD1. Sequencing was carried out using naive CD4+ T cells from blood. The meaning of the sample's cell subset or site label: true naive CD4+ T cells. This receptor was taken from a man between 18 and 35 years old with type 1 diabetes. The CDR3 here reads CASSGTGSNTEAFF. The DNA is as follows: TGCGCCAGCAGCGGGACAGGATCTAACACTGAAGCCTTCTTT.